This T cell receptor (beta chain) originates from a study of blood T cell repertoires in COVID-19. V dropped 1 base and J dropped 0 bases, with 6 bases sitting between them. The CDR3 has 14 amino acids. Germline CDR1 reads LGHNA; CDR2 reads YSLEER. In the authors' workflow: Nucleated cell counts were estimated from reference gene primer amplification. Some clones are missing from TCRdb's copy, which holds only in-frame ones; the method was immunoSEQ multiplex PCR. That table furnishes V, J and clone size, whereas the DNA furnished D and trimming. This table has 150,000 to 200,000 clones, approximately 90% appearing once.

The sample comprised peripheral blood. This chain uses TRBV4-3 with TRBJ1-1; D is undetermined. This clonotype was obtained from a human donor in a cohort sampled during active COVID-19. The CDR3 sequence is CASSQGTVNTEAFF. CDR3 DNA sequence: TGCGCCAGCAGCCAAGGCACGGTGAACACTGAAGCTTTCTTT.